This T cell receptor beta chain was identified during a study of shared clonotypes between healthy human individuals. Clones were sequenced by immunoSEQ multiplex PCR, and TCRdb holds only the in-frame ones, with some missing. In the table there are some 120,000 clones, about 63% of which are singletons. This clone appeared a single time. Looked up from germline, CDR1 is MNHNS and CDR2 is SASEGT. The CDR3 consists of 15 residues. V shed 2 bases and J 9 bases; nucleotides not matched to a gene: 6. Sequenced: memory CD8+ T cells sorted from blood. Regarding subset: CD45RO+ cells pooled with CCR7-negative TemRA cells. V is TRBV6-1 and J is TRBJ2-1; 11 bases fit TRBD2. The sequence derives from a woman younger than 45 in good health. In DNA form, the CDR3 reads TGTGCCAGCAGTGAACGGACTAGCGGGCTCAGTGAGCAGTTCTTC. Translating it yields CASSERTSGLSEQFF.